These 14 T cell receptor beta chains came from one sample sequenced in a study of T cell responses to AZD1222 COVID-19 vaccine. TCRdb's table, derived via immunoSEQ multiplex PCR, lists solely in-frame clones and lacks some. This table holds under 150,000 clones, 70% to 90% found once. Specimen: peripheral blood, collected 28 days after the second AZD1222 dose. These receptors all come from an adult who received the AZD1222 COVID-19 vaccine.

V and J are TRBV19 and TRBJ1-1; 10 bases are shared with TRBD1. This CDR3 is built from 19 residues. The trim removed 5 bases at V and 0 bases at J, leaving 15 bases unmatched. CDR1 is LNHDA and CDR2 is SQIVND in the germline V gene (reference sequence). This CDR3 reads CASSFLSTGGSRMNTEAFF. Written as DNA, the CDR3 is TGTGCCAGTAGTTTCCTCTCGACAGGGGGCAGTCGGATGAACACTGAAGCTTTCTTT.

Details on this clone: Additional DNA sequences in this sample encode the identical CDR3. This chain uses TRBV6-1 with TRBJ2-1, with D possibly TRBD1 on 5 matching bases. This CDR3 is built from 15 residues. V was pared by 1 base and J by 2 bases, with 9 bases between. The germline V gene encodes CDR1 MNHNS and CDR2 SASEGT. CDR3 loop: CASSEGQGTYNEQFF. The DNA of the CDR3 is TGTGCCAGCAGTGAAGGGCAGGGAACCTACAATGAGCAGTTCTTC.

This chain joins TRBV3-1 (or the pseudogene TRBV3-2) and TRBJ2-7; D possibly corresponds to TRBD2 (6 bases). This CDR3 is 14 amino acids long. The V end was cut by 1 base, the J end by 7 bases, with 14 bases between. Germline values: CDR1 LGHDT, CDR2 YNNKEL (reference sequence). The CDR3 region is CASSQAGVMREQYF. CDR3 bases: TGTGCCAGCAGCCAAGCGGGAGTAATGCGGGAGCAGTACTTC.

The chain is built from TRBV19 and TRBJ2-3, with D tentatively TRBD2 (5 bases). Germline V gives CDR1 LNHDA, CDR2 SQIVND (reference sequence). This CDR3 is built from 15 residues. Trimming left V 1 base short and J 2 bases short, with 10 bases between. The CDR3: CASSIGGSVTDTQYF. The CDR3 region has the DNA TGTGCCAGTAGTATAGGTGGGAGTGTCACAGATACGCAGTATTTT.

This chain uses TRBV4-2 with TRBJ2-1; the match to TRBD1 covers 7 bases. Germline V gene sequence: CDR1 LGHNA, CDR2 YNFKEQ. Germline trimming cut 4 bases from V and 9 bases from J; bases unmatched to any gene: 15. The CDR3 has 16 residues. The CDR3 bases are TGTGCCAGCAGCCCCTTCCTGACAGGGTCCATGGGTGAGCAGTTCTTC. It codes for CASSPFLTGSMGEQFF.

The genes are TRBV7-9 and TRBJ1-2; D may be TRBD1 (5 bases). CDR1 is SEHNR and CDR2 is FQNEAQ in the germline V gene (reference sequence). This CDR3 has 14 residues. The V end lost 10 bases, the J end lost 5 bases, and 20 bases lay between the germline ends. CDR3 nucleotide sequence: TGTGCCACCTCAGGGTGGGGGTTCGAGTATGGCTACACCTTC. This encodes CATSGWGFEYGYTF.

This rearrangement joins TRBV12-3 or TRBV12-4 to TRBJ1-2, with D hard to call. The V end lost 3 bases, the J end lost 7 bases, and 9 bases lay between the germline ends. The CDR3 totals 12 residues. The chain's CDR3 is CASSLLVAGYTF. CDR3 sequence (DNA): TGTGCCAGCAGTTTGTTGGTCGCTGGCTACACCTTC.

The V and J genes are TRBV19 and TRBJ1-2; 9 nucleotides line up with TRBD1. The CDR3 contains 14 residues. Germline V gene lookup returns CDR1 LNHDA and CDR2 SQIVND (reference sequence). V gave up 5 bases and J gave up 6 bases; unmatched junction bases: 7. DNA of the CDR3: TGTGCCAGTAGTTTATGGACAGGGGAACATGGCTACACCTTC. It yields the protein CASSLWTGEHGYTF.

This chain links TRBV3-1 (or the pseudogene TRBV3-2) with TRBJ2-2, with D hard to call. V lost 0 bases and J lost 1, with 9 bases in between. The CDR3 is 16 amino acids. The germline CDR1 and CDR2 sequences are LGHDT and YNNKEL (reference sequence). DNA for the CDR3: TGTGCCAGCAGCCAAGAAATCATTGAGAACACCGGGGAGCTGTTTTTT. Its protein is CASSQEIIENTGELFF.

V gene TRBV7-9 combines with J gene TRBJ1-1; the D is unclear. Per the germline V gene, CDR1 is SEHNR and CDR2 is FQNEAQ (reference sequence). Deletions cut 1 base from V and 2 bases from J, with 5 bases between. This CDR3 is built from 13 residues. The chain's CDR3 is CASSLEFNTEAFF. DNA of the CDR3: TGTGCCAGCAGCTTAGAGTTTAACACTGAAGCTTTCTTT.

CDR3 DNA sequence: TGTGCCTGGAGTGATCATGTGAATCAGCCCCAGCATTTT. Amino acid sequence: CAWSDHVNQPQHF. The V call is TRBV30, the J call TRBJ1-5; D remains unclear. Trimming shortened V by 1 base and J by 4 bases, and 8 bases separated the two germline ends. CDR1 and CDR2 (germline): GTSNPN, SVGIG (reference sequence). The CDR3 covers 13 residues.

The rearrangement links TRBV5-1 to TRBJ1-4; no clear D. CDR1 is SGHRS, CDR2 YFSETQ, per germline. This CDR3 is 14 amino acids long. Trimming took 1 base from V and 8 from J, leaving 12 bases between them. This CDR3 reads CASSLSPQGEKLFF. CDR3 DNA: TGCGCCAGCAGCTTGAGTCCGCAAGGGGAAAAACTGTTTTTT.

The rearrangement links TRBV30 to TRBJ1-5, with 8 positions matching TRBD1. This CDR3 has 13 residues. With V trimmed by 5 bases and J by 4 bases, 4 bases remained unmatched. Germline V gene data show CDR1 as GTSNPN and CDR2 as SVGIG (reference sequence). CDR3 coding DNA: TGTGCCTGGGCGACAGGGGAGAATCAGCCCCAGCATTTT. It encodes CAWATGENQPQHF.

This chain connects TRBV9 to TRBJ2-5, with 9 bases fitting TRBD1. Unmatched junction bases numbered 8, after V lost 3 bases and J lost 5 bases. CDR1 and CDR2 (germline): SGDLS, YYNGEE. The CDR3 has 15 amino acids. The CDR3 DNA reads as TGTGCCAGCAGCGCCGGGGACAGGGTGTTGGAGACCCAGTACTTC. This codes for CASSAGDRVLETQYF.